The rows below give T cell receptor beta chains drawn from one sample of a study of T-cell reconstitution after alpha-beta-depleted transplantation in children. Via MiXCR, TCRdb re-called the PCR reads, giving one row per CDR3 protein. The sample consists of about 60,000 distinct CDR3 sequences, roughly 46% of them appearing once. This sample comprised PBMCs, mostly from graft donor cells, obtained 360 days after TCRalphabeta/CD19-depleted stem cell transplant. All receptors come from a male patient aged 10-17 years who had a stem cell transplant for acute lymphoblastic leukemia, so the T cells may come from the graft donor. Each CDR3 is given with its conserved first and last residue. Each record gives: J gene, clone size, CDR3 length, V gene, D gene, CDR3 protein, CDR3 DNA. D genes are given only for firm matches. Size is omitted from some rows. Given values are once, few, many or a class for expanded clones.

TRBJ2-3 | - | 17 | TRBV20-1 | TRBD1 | CSARDGDRVFSTDTQYF | TGCAGTGCTAGAGACGGGGACAGGGTCTTTAGCACAGATACGCAGTATTTT
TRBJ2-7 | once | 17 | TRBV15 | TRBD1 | CATSREDIRDRDYEQYF | TGTGCCACCAGCAGAGAGGACATCCGGGACAGGGATTACGAGCAGTACTTC
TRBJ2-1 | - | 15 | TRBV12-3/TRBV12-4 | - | CASSLALLVYNEQFF | TGTGCCAGCAGTTTAGCGCTCCTGGTCTACAATGAGCAGTTCTTC
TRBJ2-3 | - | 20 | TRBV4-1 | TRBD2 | CASSQDSGTSGASSTDTQYF | TGCGCCAGCAGCCAAGATTCGGGGACTAGCGGGGCCTCTAGCACAGATACGCAGTATTTT
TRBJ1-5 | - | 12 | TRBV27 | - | CASSLHNQPQHF | TGTGCCAGCAGTTTACACAATCAGCCCCAGCATTTT
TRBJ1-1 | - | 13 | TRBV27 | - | CASSLGERTEAFF | TGTGCCAGCAGTCTGGGGGAGCGCACTGAAGCTTTCTTT
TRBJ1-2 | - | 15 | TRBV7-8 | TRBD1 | CASSLRQGSPNGYTF | TGTGCCAGCAGCCTCAGACAGGGCAGCCCTAATGGCTACACCTTC
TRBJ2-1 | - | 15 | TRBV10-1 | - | CASSVVGSSYNEQFF | TGCGCCAGCAGTGTAGTCGGGAGCTCCTACAATGAGCAGTTCTTC
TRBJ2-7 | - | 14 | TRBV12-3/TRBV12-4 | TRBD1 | CASSLGDRPSEQYF | TGTGCCAGCAGTTTAGGGGACAGGCCCTCCGAGCAGTACTTC
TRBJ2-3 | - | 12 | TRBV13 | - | CASRYSTDTQYF | TGTGCCAGCAGATACAGCACAGATACGCAGTATTTT
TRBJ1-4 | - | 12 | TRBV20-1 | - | CSAKGANEKLFF | TGCAGTGCTAAGGGGGCTAATGAAAAACTGTTTTTT
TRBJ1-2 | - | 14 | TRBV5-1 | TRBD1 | CASSFRQGDYGYTF | TGCGCCAGCAGCTTCCGACAGGGGGACTATGGCTACACCTTC
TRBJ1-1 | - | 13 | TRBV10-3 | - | CAISESRYTEAFF | TGTGCCATCAGTGAGTCTAGGTACACTGAAGCTTTCTTT
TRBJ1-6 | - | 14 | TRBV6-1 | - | CASSTVGKNSPLHF | TGTGCCAGCAGTACGGTGGGAAAGAATTCACCCCTCCACTTT
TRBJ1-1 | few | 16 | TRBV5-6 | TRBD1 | CASSFRDRGPNTEAFF | TGTGCCAGCAGCTTCCGAGACAGGGGCCCGAACACTGAAGCTTTCTTT
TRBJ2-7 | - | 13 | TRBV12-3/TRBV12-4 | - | CASSPTVPWEQYF | TGTGCCAGCAGTCCGACTGTCCCCTGGGAGCAGTACTTC
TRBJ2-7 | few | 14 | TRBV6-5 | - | CASSLLSGSYEQYF | TGTGCCAGCAGTTTACTAAGCGGCTCCTACGAGCAGTACTTC
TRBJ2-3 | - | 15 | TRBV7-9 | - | CASSWGTVSTDTQYF | TGTGCCAGCAGCTGGGGAACCGTTAGCACAGATACGCAGTATTTT
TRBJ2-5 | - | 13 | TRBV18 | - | CASSPAGWETQYF | TGTGCCAGCTCACCTGCCGGGTGGGAGACCCAGTACTTC
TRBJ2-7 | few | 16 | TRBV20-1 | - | CSALDRSTGRLYEQYF | TGCAGTGCACTAGACAGGAGTACGGGACGACTCTACGAGCAGTACTTC
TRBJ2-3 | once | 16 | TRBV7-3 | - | CASSLWEGFTTDTQYF | TGTGCCAGCAGCTTATGGGAAGGATTTACGACAGATACGCAGTATTTT
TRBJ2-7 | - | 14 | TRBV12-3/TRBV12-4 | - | CASTLRGQGNEQYF | TGTGCCAGCACCTTACGGGGGCAGGGAAACGAGCAGTACTTC